This passage covers 3 T cell receptor beta chains from one sample sequenced in a study of blood T cell repertoires in COVID-19. Profiling relied on immunoSEQ multiplex PCR, and the TCRdb table lists in-frame clones only, not all of them. The sample records 200,000 to 300,000 clones, 75% to 85% being singletons. The sample comprised peripheral blood. Every receptor here comes from a woman older than 75 with COVID-19, enrolled during active disease.

This chain connects TRBV20-1 to TRBJ1-1; the D gene is possibly TRBD1 (5 bases). V shed 6 bases and J shed 11 bases, with 13 bases lying between them. This CDR3 region has 10 residues. CDR1 and CDR2 from the germline V gene are DFQATT and SNEGSKA (reference sequence). CDR3 region: CSARTIRAFF. CDR3 nucleotide sequence: TGCAGTGCCAGGACAATTCGGGCTTTCTTT.

J is TRBJ1-1 and V is TRBV29-1, with TRBD1 matching 7 bases. The V gene end was trimmed by 4 bases and the J gene end by 4 bases; junction bases not matched to a gene: 9. Germline V gene lookup returns CDR1 SQVTM and CDR2 ANQGSEA. The CDR3 totals 14 residues. The DNA of the CDR3 is TGCAGCGTTGGAAAGACAGGGCCGGGCACTGAAGCTTTCTTT. Protein product: CSVGKTGPGTEAFF.

The genes are TRBV5-1 and TRBJ1-5, with D unclear. V was shortened by 0 bases and J by 2 bases, with 6 bases between the two germline ends. CDR1 and CDR2 (germline): SGHRS, YFSETQ. The CDR3 is 14 amino acids. The DNA of the CDR3 is TGCGCCAGCAGCTTGGACCCAGGCAATCAGCCCCAGCATTTT. It codes for CASSLDPGNQPQHF.